This T cell receptor beta chain originates from a study of T cell responses to AZD1222 COVID-19 vaccine. General study findings and limits: Regions left unmutated in variants are reportedly the target of nearly half of spike-specific TCRs.

Libraries were prepared by immunoSEQ multiplex PCR; TCRdb keeps only in-frame clonotypes and omits some of them. This table holds 150,000 or so clones, over 90% found once. CDR3 length equals 14 residues. Trimming cost V 6 bases and J 7 bases; bases outside gene matches: 4. Germline V lookup: CDR1 SEHNR, CDR2 FQNEAQ (reference sequence). Turning to this clone: Its specificity is unknown.

Sequencing used peripheral blood, obtained on day 0 of AZD1222 vaccination. The clonotype originates from an adult in good health. The J gene is TRBJ1-6, the V gene TRBV7-9; 9 nucleotides agree with TRBD1. CDR3 sequence: CASRSGTGNSPLHF. The DNA of the CDR3 is TGTGCCAGCAGAAGTGGGACAGGGAATTCACCCCTCCACTTT.